Each of the 32 T cell receptor beta chains below was sequenced from the same sample in a study of shared clonotypes between healthy human individuals. CD8 cells classed as naive were CD45RO-negative and positively selected for CCR7, excluding terminally differentiated effector memory CD45RA+ cells. The table came from immunoSEQ multiplex PCR; TCRdb's copy has only in-frame clones and leaves some out. Of hundreds of thousands of clones detected, about 92% appear once; the ten largest clones hold under 30%. Material: naive CD8+ T cells sorted from blood. These receptor sequences come from a man aged 30-40 years in good health.

The chain carries TRBV5-6 and TRBJ2-2; D possibly corresponds to TRBD2 (6 bases). The CDR3 is made up of 15 amino acids. The V and J ends lost 3 bases and 2 bases respectively, with 11 bases between them. Germline values: CDR1 SGHDT, CDR2 YYEEEE. The chain's CDR3 is CASSSGGANTGELFF. CDR3 DNA sequence: TGTGCCAGCAGCTCAGGAGGGGCCAACACCGGGGAGCTGTTTTTT.

The chain carries TRBV4-1 and TRBJ2-7; tentatively, D is TRBD2 (6 bases). There are 15 residues in the CDR3. Trimming stripped 0 bases from V and 3 bases from J, with 12 bases between. Germline V gives CDR1 MGHRA, CDR2 YSYEKL. CDR3 sequence reads: CASSQDPSGHYEQYF. The CDR3 nucleotides read TGCGCCAGCAGCCAAGATCCGAGCGGGCACTACGAGCAGTACTTC.

The chain combines TRBV29-1 with TRBJ2-7, with D tentatively TRBD2 (6 bases). The CDR3 contains 14 residues. In germline, CDR1 is SQVTM, CDR2 ANQGSEA. The V gene lost 0 bases and the J gene lost 3 bases, with 12 bases spanning the gap. In DNA, the CDR3 is TGCAGCGTTGAAGATCGCGGGGTTAACTACGAGCAGTACTTC. Translated: CSVEDRGVNYEQYF.

The chain joins TRBV28 to TRBJ2-2; D is unclear. The V end lost 6 bases, the J end lost 8 bases, and 19 bases lay between the germline ends. This CDR3 contains 15 residues. Germline-derived CDR1 and CDR2 are MDHEN and SYDVKM. CDR3: CASSHLPGSDGELFF. CDR3 in DNA: TGTGCCAGCAGCCACCTACCCGGGTCCGATGGGGAGCTGTTTTTT. Drawing the rest from reference TRBV28 and TRBJ2-2, the complete variable domain is DVKVTQSSRYLVKRTGEKVFLECVQDMDHENMFWYRQDPGLGLRLIYFSYDVKMKEKGDIPEGYSVSREKKERFSLILESASTNQTSMYLCASSHLPGSDGELFFGEGSRLTVL.

This chain uses TRBV27 with TRBJ2-7, with 8 bases lining up with TRBD1. Germline lookup yields CDR1 MNHEY and CDR2 SMNVEV (reference sequence). The CDR3 is 14 residues long. With V trimmed by 5 bases and J by 4 bases, 7 bases remained unmatched. CDR3 loop: CASSAGQGAYEQYF. The CDR3 coding sequence is TGTGCCAGCAGTGCCGGGCAGGGGGCTTACGAGCAGTACTTC.

On this clone itself: The junction does not match germline at one end; this may be a read error. The chain carries TRBV7-6 and TRBJ2-5; 10 bases match TRBD2. From germline, CDR1 is SGHVS and CDR2 FNYEAQ. The CDR3 is made up of 16 amino acids. CDR3 amino acids: CASSLRLAGYQEIQYF. CDR3 DNA: TGTGCCAGCAGCCTGAGACTAGCGGGTTACCAAGAGATCCAGTACTTC. The full variable domain, with the rest looked up from reference TRBV7-6 and TRBJ2-5, is GAGVSQSPRYKVTKRGQDVALRCDPISGHVSLYWYRQALGQGPEFLTYFNYEAQQDKSGLPNDRFSAERPEGSISTLTIQRTEQRDSAMYRCASSLRLAGYQEIQYFGPGTRLLVL.

The rearrangement links TRBV2 to TRBJ2-1, with 9 bases aligning to TRBD2. Germline V CDR1 and CDR2: SNHLY, FYNNEI. This CDR3 spans 16 amino acids. Trimming took 0 bases from V and 7 from J; bases not matched to a gene: 7. CDR3 DNA sequence: TGTGCCAGCAGTGAAGCGTTGCGGGAGGGCAGGAATGAGCAGTTCTTC. It translates to CASSEALREGRNEQFF.

V usage is TRBV27 and J usage is TRBJ1-2; D possibly corresponds to TRBD1 (5 bases). The germline CDR1 and CDR2 sequences are MNHEY and SMNVEV (reference sequence). The CDR3 is 14 amino acids. V dropped 3 bases and J dropped 3 bases, with 11 bases sitting between them. CDR3 nucleotides: TGTGCCAGCAGTTTCTTTGGGGCGGACTATGGCTACACCTTC. It specifies CASSFFGADYGYTF.

On this clone: The same CDR3 is also encoded by other DNA sequences in this sample. The V call is TRBV11-2, the J call TRBJ2-3; TRBD2 is a possible D gene (5 bases). Trimming removed 2 bases from V and 6 bases from J, with 6 bases in between. This CDR3 is 12 amino acids long. Looked up from germline, CDR1 is SGHAT and CDR2 is FQNNGV. The DNA for the CDR3 is TGTGCCAGCAGCTTATCGGGGGATACGCAGTATTTT. Its protein product is CASSLSGDTQYF.

This chain joins TRBV13 and TRBJ2-7; D is possibly TRBD2 (5 bases). Trimming cost V 5 bases and J 3 bases, with 20 bases left between them. The CDR3 contains 16 residues. Germline CDR1 is PRHDT and CDR2 is FYEKMQ (reference sequence). CDR3 DNA: TGTGCCAGCAGCCCAGGACTCTTATCAACCGACTACGAGCAGTACTTC. This gives the protein CASSPGLLSTDYEQYF.

This chain links TRBV27 with TRBJ2-3; no clear D. Trimming left V 2 bases short and J 6 bases short, with 9 bases between. This CDR3 contains 13 residues. CDR1 is MNHEY and CDR2 is SMNVEV in the germline V gene (reference sequence). In DNA form, the CDR3 reads TGTGCCAGCAGTTTAAAAGTATCGGATACGCAGTATTTT. Protein: CASSLKVSDTQYF.

The V call is TRBV19, the J call TRBJ2-7; the D gene is possibly TRBD2 (6 bases). The CDR3 contains 13 residues. V was clipped by 4 bases and J by 3 bases, with 10 bases between them. Germline lookup yields CDR1 LNHDA and CDR2 SQIVND (reference sequence). CDR3 nucleotides: TGTGCCAGTAGTACCGGACTACACTACGAGCAGTACTTC. Translated: CASSTGLHYEQYF.

This clone was picked up one time. The J gene is TRBJ1-2, the V gene TRBV29-1; D not resolved. Germline CDR1 is SQVTM and CDR2 is ANQGSEA. This CDR3 region has 13 residues. V was trimmed by 5 bases and J by 0 bases, leaving 10 bases between them. The CDR3 sequence is CSVFSTANYGYTF. The DNA of the CDR3 is TGCAGCGTTTTTTCGACCGCTAACTATGGCTACACCTTC.

There are a few counts of this clone. Other nucleotide sequences in the sample specify the same CDR3. This chain connects TRBV5-1 to TRBJ2-2; no clear D. The V end lost 3 bases, the J end lost 0 bases, and 0 bases lay between the germline ends. Germline V gene lookup returns CDR1 SGHRS and CDR2 YFSETQ. The CDR3 totals 12 residues. The CDR3 loop reads CASSSNTGELFF. The CDR3 coding sequence is TGCGCCAGCAGCTCGAACACCGGGGAGCTGTTTTTT.

About this clone itself: Other nucleotide sequences from this sample produce the same CDR3. This chain links TRBV5-1 with TRBJ2-7, with no clear D. The germline gives CDR1 SGHRS, CDR2 YFSETQ. This CDR3 is built from 13 residues. V shed 0 bases and J shed 3 bases, with 7 bases lying between them. The CDR3 DNA reads as TGCGCCAGCAGCTTGGGTCTCCACTACGAGCAGTACTTC. It codes for CASSLGLHYEQYF.

The genes are TRBV18 and TRBJ2-1; TRBD2 matches at 8 bases. With 6 bases clipped from V and 7 bases from J, the junction kept 23 bases outside the gene matches. Germline loops: CDR1 KGHSH, CDR2 LQKENI. This CDR3 contains 19 residues. DNA of the CDR3: TGTGCCAGCTCCCCTCCCATTGAAGCAAGTAGCGGGATAGAGAATGAGCAGTTCTTC. Its translation: CASSPPIEASSGIENEQFF.

This clone was recorded only once. The sample has other DNA sequences that encode this CDR3 too. This chain uses TRBV27 with TRBJ2-7, with 7 bases aligning to TRBD2. CDR3 size: 14 residues. CDR1 is MNHEY, CDR2 SMNVEV, per germline (reference sequence). The J segment lost 3 bases and the V segment lost 0 bases, leaving 2 bases of the junction unmatched. The CDR3 DNA is TGTGCCAGCAGTTTATCAGGCGGGGGCTACGAGCAGTACTTC. This codes for CASSLSGGGYEQYF.

This clone occurred once. This sequence joins TRBV5-1 and TRBJ2-3, with 8 positions matching TRBD2. This CDR3 spans 16 amino acids. The V gene end was trimmed by 2 bases and the J gene end by 4 bases; junction bases not matched to a gene: 9. CDR1 and CDR2 from the germline V gene are SGHRS and YFSETQ. The CDR3 protein is CASSFRGRPSADTQYF. In DNA, the CDR3 is TGCGCCAGCAGCTTCCGCGGGAGGCCCAGCGCAGATACGCAGTATTTT.

This chain joins TRBV29-1 and TRBJ2-1; D remains ambiguous. The CDR3 has 12 residues. The V end lost 0 bases, the J end lost 8 bases, and 8 bases lay between the germline ends. Germline values: CDR1 SQVTM, CDR2 ANQGSEA. This CDR3 reads CSVEESLYEQFF. CDR3 nucleotide sequence: TGCAGCGTTGAAGAGTCCTTATATGAGCAGTTCTTC.

This clone was seen a single time. The chain is built from TRBV7-2 and TRBJ2-7; D gene ambiguous. CDR3 length: 14 amino acids. Germline values: CDR1 SGHTA, CDR2 FQGNSA. The ends were cut back, 5 bases at V and 3 bases at J, with 14 bases in the middle. CDR3 nucleotides: TGTGCCAGCAGCCACACCGGGCCATACTACGAGCAGTACTTC. It codes for CASSHTGPYYEQYF.

This chain uses TRBV21-1 with TRBJ1-1. TRBV21-1 is listed as a pseudogene. The CDR3 spans 15 residues. CDR3 sequence (DNA): TGTGCCAGCAGCAAAGGTATAACAAAGGGCACTGAAGCTTTCTTT. Amino acids: CASSKGITKGTEAFF.

CDR3 in amino acids: CASSIGLAIRIGPNEQFF. The CDR3 nucleotides are TGTGCCAGTAGTATAGGACTAGCGATCCGCATTGGGCCCAATGAGCAGTTCTTC. This chain connects TRBV19 to TRBJ2-1; 8 nucleotides match TRBD2. CDR3 length: 18 residues. CDR1 is LNHDA, CDR2 SQIVND, per germline (reference sequence). V dropped 1 base and J dropped 6; count of bases not matched to a gene: 14.

The chain joins TRBV6-1 to TRBJ2-1; 9 nucleotides agree with TRBD2. In germline, CDR1 is MNHNS, CDR2 SASEGT. V lost 4 bases to trimming and J lost 8 bases; unmatched junction nucleotides: 9. The CDR3 runs to 15 residues. The CDR3 nucleotides read TGTGCCAGCAGTGTCTTTCCCGGGACTAGCTATGAGCAGTTCTTC. Its translation is CASSVFPGTSYEQFF.

The chain's CDR3 is CASSQGLAGYSYNEQFF. DNA of the CDR3: TGTGCCAGCAGCCAAGGACTAGCGGGATACTCCTACAATGAGCAGTTCTTC. This chain connects TRBV14 to TRBJ2-1; 11 bases are a match to TRBD2. The V segment lost 1 base and the J segment 0 bases; nucleotides outside the gene matches: 2. This CDR3 is 17 amino acids long. The germline CDR1 and CDR2 sequences are SGHDN and FVKESK.

The chain couples TRBV7-6 to TRBJ2-7; D perhaps matches TRBD2 (5 bases). This CDR3 comprises 13 residues. The germline gives CDR1 SGHVS, CDR2 FNYEAQ. Trimming left V 0 bases short and J 2 bases short, with 5 bases between. The CDR3 spells CASSLAGAYEQYF. Written as DNA, the CDR3 is TGTGCCAGCAGCTTAGCCGGGGCCTACGAGCAGTACTTC. Using reference TRBV7-6 and TRBJ2-7 for the parts outside the CDR3, the full variable domain is GAGVSQSPRYKVTKRGQDVALRCDPISGHVSLYWYRQALGQGPEFLTYFNYEAQQDKSGLPNDRFSAERPEGSISTLTIQRTEQRDSAMYRCASSLAGAYEQYFGPGTRLTVT.

The rearrangement links TRBV5-8 to TRBJ1-4; D not certain. The V end was cut by 0 bases, the J end by 8 bases, with 8 bases between. CDR1 is SGHTS and CDR2 is YDEGEE in the germline V gene. The CDR3 contains 13 residues. CDR3 region: CASSLAPREKLFF. As DNA, the CDR3 is TGTGCCAGCAGCTTGGCCCCTAGGGAAAAACTGTTTTTT.

The chain links TRBV13 to TRBJ2-5; D gene uncertain. Germline assignment: CDR1 PRHDT and CDR2 FYEKMQ (reference sequence). V lost 6 bases, J lost 5 bases, and 16 bases lay in between. The CDR3 is 14 residues long. This chain's CDR3 is CASSQTATEETQYF. The CDR3 DNA reads TGTGCCAGCAGTCAAACGGCTACAGAGGAGACCCAGTACTTC.

This chain joins TRBV6-5 and TRBJ2-2; the D gene is possibly TRBD1 (6 bases). The CDR3 totals 15 residues. Germline assignment: CDR1 MNHEY and CDR2 SVGAGI. With 3 bases removed from V and 1 base from J, the gap between germline ends came to 9 bases. The CDR3 bases are TGTGCCAGCAGTTATCAGGGACAGAACACCGGGGAGCTGTTTTTT. This gives the protein CASSYQGQNTGELFF.

The V gene is TRBV7-8, the J gene TRBJ2-7, with 9 bases aligning to TRBD2. From germline, CDR1 is SGHVS and CDR2 FQNEAQ. The CDR3 loop spans 15 amino acids. After removal of 5 bases from V and 2 bases from J, the junction contained 7 bases not matched to a gene. The CDR3 loop is CASSPVIAGAYEQYF. The CDR3 region has the DNA TGTGCCAGCAGCCCGGTGATAGCGGGGGCCTACGAGCAGTACTTC.

The rearrangement links TRBV27 to TRBJ1-1; D may be TRBD1 (5 bases). Per germline, CDR1 MNHEY and CDR2 SMNVEV (reference sequence). This CDR3 has 15 residues. The ends were cut back, 6 bases at V and 5 bases at J, with 19 bases in the middle. CDR3 loop: CASRGSGPRGTEAFF. DNA for the CDR3: TGTGCCAGCAGGGGCTCTGGGCCTCGGGGGACTGAAGCTTTCTTT.

This clone was observed a handful of times. The chain links TRBV7-6 to TRBJ2-1; unclear D gene. Trimming stripped 5 bases from V and 3 bases from J, with 8 bases between. CDR1 is SGHVS and CDR2 is FNYEAQ in the germline V gene. CDR3 length: 13 amino acids. CDR3 nucleotide sequence: TGTGCCAGCAGCCTCGACGGCTACAATGAGCAGTTCTTC. This translates into CASSLDGYNEQFF.

The gene calls are TRBV27 and TRBJ1-2; no clear D. Trimming cost V 2 bases and J 2 bases, with 6 bases left between them. Germline V CDR1 and CDR2: MNHEY, SMNVEV (reference sequence). The CDR3 contains 13 residues. CDR3 protein: CASSLRRNYGYTF. CDR3 coding DNA: TGTGCCAGCAGTTTACGACGGAACTATGGCTACACCTTC.